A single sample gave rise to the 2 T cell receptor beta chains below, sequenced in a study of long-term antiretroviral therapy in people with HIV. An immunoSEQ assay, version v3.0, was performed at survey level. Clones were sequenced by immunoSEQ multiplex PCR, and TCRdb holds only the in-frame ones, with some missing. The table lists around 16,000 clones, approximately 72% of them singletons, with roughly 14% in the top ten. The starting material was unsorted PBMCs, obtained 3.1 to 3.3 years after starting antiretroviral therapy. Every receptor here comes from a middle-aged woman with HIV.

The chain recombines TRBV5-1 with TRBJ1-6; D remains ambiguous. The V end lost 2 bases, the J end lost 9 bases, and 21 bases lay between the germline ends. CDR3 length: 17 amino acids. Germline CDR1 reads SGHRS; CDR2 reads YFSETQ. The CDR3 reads CASSLNFVRASGSPLHF. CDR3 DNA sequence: TGCGCCAGCAGCTTAAATTTCGTTCGGGCCAGCGGTTCACCCCTCCACTTT.

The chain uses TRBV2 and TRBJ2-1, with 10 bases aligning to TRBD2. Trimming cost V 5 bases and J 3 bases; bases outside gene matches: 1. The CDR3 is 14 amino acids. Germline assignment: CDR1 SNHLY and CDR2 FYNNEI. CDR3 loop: CASSLAGGYNEQFF. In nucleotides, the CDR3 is TGTGCCAGCAGTTTAGCGGGGGGCTACAATGAGCAGTTCTTC.